This is a list of T cell receptor beta chains from one sample in a study of OX40 agonist ivuxolimab in advanced cancers. Profiling relied on immunoSEQ multiplex PCR, and the TCRdb table lists in-frame clones only, not all of them. This table has some 80,000 clones, about four fifths appearing once. The sequencing used CD4+ or CD8+ T cells sorted from blood, collected in a trial of the OX40 agonist ivuxolimab. The receptors were sampled from an adult with an advanced solid tumor such as melanoma, head and neck, liver or kidney cancer. The CDR3 runs from the conserved cysteine through the conserved F or W. Rows give clone size only sometimes, using once, few, many, or a class for an expanded clone.

v_call	j_call	clone_size	cdr3_aa
TRBV30	TRBJ1-1	few	CAWTGVTNTEAFF
TRBV30	TRBJ2-5	-	CAWSFGGETQYF
TRBV2	TRBJ1-4	-	CASIGGGEKLFF
TRBV10-3	TRBJ2-3	-	CAISDRVEDTQYF
TRBV19	TRBJ1-5	few	CASSRGQGDGQPQHF
TRBV12-5	TRBJ2-2	-	CASGPPWGEGTGELFF
TRBV14	TRBJ2-3	-	CASSQDGLPLYTDTQYF
TRBV12-5	TRBJ2-4	-	CASGTGLGRNIQYF
TRBV27	TRBJ1-6	-	CASSLYLSWGQAYNSPLHF
TRBV5-1	TRBJ2-1	-	CASSPREQGEQFF
TRBV30	TRBJ2-5	once	CAWRISRQETQYF
TRBV19	TRBJ2-1	-	CASSIWQGSYNEQFF
TRBV6-5	TRBJ2-1	-	CASSYSRDRGRGEQFF
TRBV7-9	TRBJ1-4	-	CASSPRGELNEKLFF
TRBV6-6	TRBJ1-5	-	CASSSHSPRNQPQHF
TRBV2	TRBJ2-7	few	CASSGDRGSSYEQYF
TRBV5-1	TRBJ1-1	once	CASSYWGSTGDLNTEAFF
TRBV5-5	TRBJ2-1	-	CASNRATGYNEQFF
TRBV6-1	TRBJ1-1	-	CASSRTGNTEAFF